This TCR beta chain emerged from a study of CD8+ T cells in alopecia areata. The study's findings and limits: Normal scalp had lower clonality than lesional scalp, with alopecia totalis/universalis lesions showing this most strongly. Researchers reported that TCR sharing among patients proved less clear than in mice, possibly HLA-linked.

V was clipped by 0 bases and J by 3 bases, with 15 bases between them. The CDR3 is 17 residues long. The germline gives CDR1 SEHNR, CDR2 FQNEAQ (reference sequence). As to treatment: oral pan-JAK inhibitor, 5-10 mg twice daily. Investigators isolated RNA and reverse transcribed it into cDNA to act as the sequencing template. TCRdb's table, derived via immunoSEQ multiplex PCR, lists solely in-frame clones and lacks some. This table holds under 350,000 clones, roughly 60% found once. This clone appeared a few times. Antigen: not known. The specimen comprised CD4+ T cells sorted from blood, sampled at week 24, from a patient treated with tofacitinib. The sequence came from a human donor with alopecia areata. This sequence joins TRBV7-9 and TRBJ2-1; a possible D gene is TRBD1 (6 bases). The CDR3 DNA sequence: TGTGCCAGCAGCTTAGCGCGGTTCCAGGGGCTCTACAATGAGCAGTTCTTC. Translating gives CASSLARFQGLYNEQFF.